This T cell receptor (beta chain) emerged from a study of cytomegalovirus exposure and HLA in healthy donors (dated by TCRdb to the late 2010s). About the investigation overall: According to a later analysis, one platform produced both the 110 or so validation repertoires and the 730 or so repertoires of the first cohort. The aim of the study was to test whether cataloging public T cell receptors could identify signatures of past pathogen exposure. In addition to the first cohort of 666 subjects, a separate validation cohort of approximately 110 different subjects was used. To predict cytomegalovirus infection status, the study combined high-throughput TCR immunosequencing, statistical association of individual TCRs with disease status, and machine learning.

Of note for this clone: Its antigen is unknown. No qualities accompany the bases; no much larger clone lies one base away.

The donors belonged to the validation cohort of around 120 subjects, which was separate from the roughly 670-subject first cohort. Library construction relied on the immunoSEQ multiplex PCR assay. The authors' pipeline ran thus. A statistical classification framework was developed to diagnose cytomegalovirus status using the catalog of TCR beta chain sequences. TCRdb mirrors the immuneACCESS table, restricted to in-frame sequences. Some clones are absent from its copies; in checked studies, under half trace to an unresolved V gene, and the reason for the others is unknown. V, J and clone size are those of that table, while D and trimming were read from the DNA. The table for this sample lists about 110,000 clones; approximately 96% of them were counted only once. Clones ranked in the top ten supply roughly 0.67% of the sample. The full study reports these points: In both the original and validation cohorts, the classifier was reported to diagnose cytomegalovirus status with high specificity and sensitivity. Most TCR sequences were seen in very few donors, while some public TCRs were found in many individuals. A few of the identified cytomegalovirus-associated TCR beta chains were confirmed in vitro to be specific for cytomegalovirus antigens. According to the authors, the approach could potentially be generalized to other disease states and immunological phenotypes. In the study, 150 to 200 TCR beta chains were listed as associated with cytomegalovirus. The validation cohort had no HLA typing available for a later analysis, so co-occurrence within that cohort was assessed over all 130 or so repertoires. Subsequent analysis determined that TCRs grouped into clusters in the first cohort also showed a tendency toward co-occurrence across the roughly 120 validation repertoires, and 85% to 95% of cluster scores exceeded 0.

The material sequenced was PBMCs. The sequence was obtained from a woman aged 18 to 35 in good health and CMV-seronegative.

The nucleotide sequence reads TGCGCCAGCAGCGCAACCAGGGGGGTCGACTATGGCTACACCTTC. Its protein reads: CASSATRGVDYGYTF. The chain is made from TRBV5-1 and TRBJ1-2; 7 nucleotides in the junction match TRBD1. For CDR1 and CDR2, the germline V gene lists SGHRS and YFSETQ. Here V drops 4 bases and J drops 3 bases, and the junction holds 9 bases not matched to any gene. From the cysteine through the phenylalanine, the CDR3 covers 15 amino acids. Just the 45-base CDR3 DNA is kept, in frame starting at base 1.